These 8 T cell receptor beta chains were all obtained from the same sample, sequenced in a study of T-cell memory formation after mild COVID-19. TCRdb called the 5' RACE reads again in MiXCR, with one record for every CDR3 protein. Among 270,000 or so distinct CDR3 sequences listed, over 15% were seen once. Sequencing was carried out using PBMCs or a T cell subset sorted from them (not recorded which). All receptors derive from a man between 18 and 29 years old who had mild COVID-19 (a few samples of this study predate the infection). Cell type and time point are not known.

This clonotype was recorded a few times. The chain is built from TRBV4-2 and TRBJ2-2; a possible D gene is TRBD1 (6 bases). The germline gives CDR1 LGHNA, CDR2 YNFKEQ. CDR3 length: 16 residues. The germline V and J ends were trimmed by 0 bases and 0 bases, with 8 bases remaining between them. The chain's CDR3 is CASSQEGTTNTGELFF. For the CDR3, the DNA is TGTGCCAGCAGCCAAGAGGGGACAACGAACACCGGGGAGCTGTTTTTT.

This clonotype was picked up many times. The chain combines TRBV6-2 or TRBV6-3 with TRBJ2-2; no firm D call. The CDR3 spans 11 residues. Trimming took 5 bases from V and 2 from J, leaving 0 bases between them. Germline lookup yields CDR1 MNHEY and CDR2 SVGEGT. CDR3 region: CASSNTGELFF. CDR3 DNA sequence: TGTGCCAGCAGTAACACCGGGGAGCTGTTTTTT.

This clonotype was counted only a few times. J is TRBJ2-3 and V is TRBV6-2 or TRBV6-3; 8 bases line up with TRBD2. This CDR3 region has 15 residues. The junction had 4 bases not matched to a gene; V was cut back by 4 bases and J by 1 base. Per germline, CDR1 MNHEY and CDR2 SVGEGT. The CDR3 DNA sequence: TGTGCCAGCAGTTCCTGGACTAGCCGCACAGATACGCAGTATTTT. Translating it yields CASSSWTSRTDTQYF.

This clonotype was recorded a few times. The V gene is TRBV6-2 or TRBV6-3, the J gene TRBJ1-2; D is undetermined. This CDR3 contains 15 residues. Trimming removed 2 bases from V and 4 bases from J, with 14 bases in between. Germline V gene data show CDR1 as MNHEY and CDR2 as SVGEGT. This CDR3 reads CASSYTLRAPYGYTF. The CDR3 DNA reads as TGTGCCAGCAGTTACACCCTACGGGCACCCTATGGCTACACCTTC.

This clonotype was counted only a few times. The chain carries TRBV6-5 and TRBJ2-1; 8 bases are shared with TRBD1. From germline, CDR1 is MNHEY and CDR2 SVGAGI. The CDR3 sequence is 14 residues long. CDR3 DNA sequence: TGTGCGAGCCCCGGGCAGGGGGCGCCCAATGAGCAGTTCTTC. This sequence encodes CASPGQGAPNEQFF.

CDR3 DNA sequence: TGCGCCAGCAGCCAAGAGGACAGCTCAGACTCGAACACCGGGGAGCTGTTTTTT. It is translated as CASSQEDSSDSNTGELFF. The chain combines TRBV4-3 with TRBJ2-2; tentatively, D is TRBD1 (6 bases). The germline V gene has CDR1 LGHNA and CDR2 YSLEER. CDR3 length: 18 amino acids. V was cut by 0 bases and J by 0 bases, with 14 bases left in between.

This clonotype was counted a few times. The V and J genes are TRBV27 and TRBJ2-2; tentative D call: TRBD2 (7 bases). The CDR3 is made up of 17 amino acids. Per the germline V gene, CDR1 is MNHEY and CDR2 is SMNVEV (reference sequence). The V end lost 6 bases, the J end lost 4 bases, and 21 bases lay between the germline ends. In DNA form, the CDR3 reads TGTGCCAGCAGCAATTGGGGGGGCGCGGGTGGCACCGGGGAGCTGTTTTTT. Its protein product is CASSNWGGAGGTGELFF.

The CDR3 protein is CASSWAEGAKNIQYF. The DNA of the CDR3 is TGTGCCAGCAGCTGGGCTGAAGGGGCCAAAAACATTCAGTACTTC. This chain connects TRBV5-6 to TRBJ2-4; D remains unclear. Germline CDR1 is SGHDT and CDR2 is YYEEEE. The CDR3 totals 15 residues. Trimming shortened V by 3 bases and J by 1 base, and 11 bases separated the two germline ends.